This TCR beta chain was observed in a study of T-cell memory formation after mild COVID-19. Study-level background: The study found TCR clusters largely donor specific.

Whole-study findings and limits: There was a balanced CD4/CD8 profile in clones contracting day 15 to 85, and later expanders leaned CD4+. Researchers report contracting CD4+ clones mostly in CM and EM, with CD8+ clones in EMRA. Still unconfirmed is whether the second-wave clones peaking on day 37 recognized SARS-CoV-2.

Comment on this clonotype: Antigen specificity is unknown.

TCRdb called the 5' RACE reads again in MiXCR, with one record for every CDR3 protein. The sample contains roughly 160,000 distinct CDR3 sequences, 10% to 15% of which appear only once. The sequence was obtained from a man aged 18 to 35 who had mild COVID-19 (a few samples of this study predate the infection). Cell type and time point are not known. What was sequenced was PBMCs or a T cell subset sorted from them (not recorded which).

CDR3 residues: CASRPRPSDYGYTF. The CDR3 DNA follows: TGTGCCAGCAGGCCACGACCATCGGACTATGGCTACACCTTC. The chain carries TRBV6-5 and TRBJ1-2, with D uncertain. Germline V gene lookup returns CDR1 MNHEY and CDR2 SVGAGI. Trimming removed 6 bases from V and 3 bases from J, with 14 bases in between. The CDR3 extends over 14 amino acids.